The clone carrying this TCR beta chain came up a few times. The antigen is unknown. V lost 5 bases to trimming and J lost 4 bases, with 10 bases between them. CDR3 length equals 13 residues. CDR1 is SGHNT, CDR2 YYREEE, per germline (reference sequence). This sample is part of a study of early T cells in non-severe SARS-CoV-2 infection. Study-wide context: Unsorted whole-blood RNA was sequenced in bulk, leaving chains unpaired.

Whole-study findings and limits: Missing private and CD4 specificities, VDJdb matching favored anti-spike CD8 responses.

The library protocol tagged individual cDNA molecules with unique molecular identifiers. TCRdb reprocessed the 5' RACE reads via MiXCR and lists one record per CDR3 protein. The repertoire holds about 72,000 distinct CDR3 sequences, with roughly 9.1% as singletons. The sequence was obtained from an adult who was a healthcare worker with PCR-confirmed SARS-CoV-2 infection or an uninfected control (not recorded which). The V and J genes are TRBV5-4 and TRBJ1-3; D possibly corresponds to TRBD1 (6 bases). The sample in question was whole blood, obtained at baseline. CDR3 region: CASSLDRGNTIYF. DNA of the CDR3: TGTGCCAGCAGTTTAGACAGGGGAAACACCATATATTTT. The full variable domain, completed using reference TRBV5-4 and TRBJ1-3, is ETGVTQSPTHLIKTRGQQVTLRCSSQSGHNTVSWYQQALGQGPQFIFQYYREEENGRGNFPPRFSGLQFPNYSSELNVNALELDDSALYLCASSLDRGNTIYFGEGSWLTVV.